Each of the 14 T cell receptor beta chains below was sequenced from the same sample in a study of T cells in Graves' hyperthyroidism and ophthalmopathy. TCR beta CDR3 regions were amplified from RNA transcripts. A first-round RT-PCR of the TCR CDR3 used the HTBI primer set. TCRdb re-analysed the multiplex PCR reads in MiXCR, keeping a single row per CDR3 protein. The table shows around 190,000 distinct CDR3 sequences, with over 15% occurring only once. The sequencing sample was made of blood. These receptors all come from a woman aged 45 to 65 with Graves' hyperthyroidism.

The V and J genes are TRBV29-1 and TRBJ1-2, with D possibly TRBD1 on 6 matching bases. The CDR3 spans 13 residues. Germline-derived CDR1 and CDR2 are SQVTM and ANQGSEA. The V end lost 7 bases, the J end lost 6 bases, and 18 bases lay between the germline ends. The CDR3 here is CSAPARQDDGYTF. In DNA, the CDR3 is TGCAGCGCCCCCGCCCGACAGGACGATGGCTACACCTTC.

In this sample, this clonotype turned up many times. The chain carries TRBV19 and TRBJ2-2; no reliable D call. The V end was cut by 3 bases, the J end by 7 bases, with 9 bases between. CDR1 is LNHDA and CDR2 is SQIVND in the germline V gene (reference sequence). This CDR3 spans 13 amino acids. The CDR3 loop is CASSMGGGGELFF. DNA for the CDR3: TGTGCCAGTAGTATGGGTGGCGGCGGGGAGCTGTTTTTT.

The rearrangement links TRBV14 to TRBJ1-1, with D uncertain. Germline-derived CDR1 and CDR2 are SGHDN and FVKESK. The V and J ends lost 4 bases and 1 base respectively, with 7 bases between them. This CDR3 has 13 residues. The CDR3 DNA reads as TGTGCCAGCAGCCGTCAGACGAACACTGAAGCTTTCTTT. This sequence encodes CASSRQTNTEAFF. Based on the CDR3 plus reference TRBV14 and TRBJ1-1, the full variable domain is EAGVTQFPSHSVIEKGQTVTLRCDPISGHDNLYWYRRVMGKEIKFLLHFVKESKQDESGMPNNRFLAERTGGTYSTLKVQPAELEDSGVYFCASSRQTNTEAFFGQGTRLTVV.

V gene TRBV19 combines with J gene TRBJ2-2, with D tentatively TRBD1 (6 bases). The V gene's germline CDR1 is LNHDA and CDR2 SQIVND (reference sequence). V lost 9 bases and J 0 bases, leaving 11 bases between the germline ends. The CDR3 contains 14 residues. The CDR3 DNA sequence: TGTGCCAGCCGTGGACAGACGAACACCGGGGAGCTGTTTTTT. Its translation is CASRGQTNTGELFF.

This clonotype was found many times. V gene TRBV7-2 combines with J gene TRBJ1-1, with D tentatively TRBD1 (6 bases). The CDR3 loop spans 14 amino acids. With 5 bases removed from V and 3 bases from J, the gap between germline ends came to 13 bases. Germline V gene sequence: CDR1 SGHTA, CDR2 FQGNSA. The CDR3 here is CASSPRGGDTEAFF. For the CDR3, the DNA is TGTGCCAGCAGCCCCCGAGGGGGGGACACTGAAGCTTTCTTT.

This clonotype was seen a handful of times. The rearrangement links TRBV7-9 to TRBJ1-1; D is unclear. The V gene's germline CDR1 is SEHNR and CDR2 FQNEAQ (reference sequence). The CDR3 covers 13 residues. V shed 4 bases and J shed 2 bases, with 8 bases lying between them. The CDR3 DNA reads TGTGCCAGCAGCTCGTGGGCCAACACTGAAGCTTTCTTT. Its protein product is CASSSWANTEAFF. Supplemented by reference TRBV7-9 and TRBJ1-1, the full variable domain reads DTGVSQNPRHKITKRGQNVTFRCDPISEHNRLYWYRQTLGQGPEFLTYFQNEAQLEKSRLLSDRFSAERPKGSFSTLEIQRTEQGDSAMYLCASSSWANTEAFFGQGTRLTVV.

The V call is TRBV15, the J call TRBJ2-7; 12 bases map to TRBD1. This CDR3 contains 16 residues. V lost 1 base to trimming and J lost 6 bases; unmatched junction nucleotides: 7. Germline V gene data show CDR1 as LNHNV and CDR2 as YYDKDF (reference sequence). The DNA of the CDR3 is TGTGCCACCAGCAGAGGTGAGGGACAGGGGGCCTCCGAGCAGTACTTC. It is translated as CATSRGEGQGASEQYF. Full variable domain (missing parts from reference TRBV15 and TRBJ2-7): DAMVIQNPRYQVTQFGKPVTLSCSQTLNHNVMYWYQQKSSQAPKLLFHYYDKDFNNEADTPDNFQSRRPNTSFCFLDIRSPGLGDTAMYLCATSRGEGQGASEQYFGPGTRLTVT.

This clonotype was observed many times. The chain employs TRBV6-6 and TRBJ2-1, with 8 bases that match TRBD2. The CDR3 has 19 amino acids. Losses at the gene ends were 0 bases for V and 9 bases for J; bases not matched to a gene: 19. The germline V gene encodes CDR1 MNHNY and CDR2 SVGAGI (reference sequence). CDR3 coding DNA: TGTGCCAGCAGTTACTCGTCCTTCGGGGGGGCCCTTTCCTCCAGTGAGCAGTTCTTC. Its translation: CASSYSSFGGALSSSEQFF.

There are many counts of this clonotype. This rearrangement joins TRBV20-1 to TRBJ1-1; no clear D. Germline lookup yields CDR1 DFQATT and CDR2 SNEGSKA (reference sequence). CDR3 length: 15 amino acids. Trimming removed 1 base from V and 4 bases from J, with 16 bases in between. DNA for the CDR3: TGCAGTGCTAGAGGAACGAGGCCCGAGAGCACTGAAGCTTTCTTT. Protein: CSARGTRPESTEAFF.

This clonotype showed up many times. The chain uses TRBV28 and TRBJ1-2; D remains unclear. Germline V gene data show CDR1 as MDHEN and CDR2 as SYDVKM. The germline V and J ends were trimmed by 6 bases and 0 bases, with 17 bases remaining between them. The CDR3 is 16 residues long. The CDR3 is CASSILSRSANYGYTF. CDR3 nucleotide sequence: TGTGCCAGCAGCATACTTTCACGGTCCGCTAACTATGGCTACACCTTC.

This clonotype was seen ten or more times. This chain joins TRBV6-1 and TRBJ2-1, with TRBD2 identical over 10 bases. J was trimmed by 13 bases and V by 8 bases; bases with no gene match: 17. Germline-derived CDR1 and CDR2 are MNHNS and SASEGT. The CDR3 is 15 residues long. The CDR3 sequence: CASRRAGASGGSQFF. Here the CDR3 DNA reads TGTGCCAGCCGAAGGGCGGGAGCTAGCGGGGGAAGTCAGTTCTTC.

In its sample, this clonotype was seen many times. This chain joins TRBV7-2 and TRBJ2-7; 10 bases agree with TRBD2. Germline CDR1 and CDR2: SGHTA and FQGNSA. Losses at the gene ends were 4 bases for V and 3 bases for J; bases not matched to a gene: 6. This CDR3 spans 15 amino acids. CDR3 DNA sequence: TGTGCCAGCAGCTCGCTAGCGGGGGTAGGCTACGAGCAGTACTTC. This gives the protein CASSSLAGVGYEQYF.

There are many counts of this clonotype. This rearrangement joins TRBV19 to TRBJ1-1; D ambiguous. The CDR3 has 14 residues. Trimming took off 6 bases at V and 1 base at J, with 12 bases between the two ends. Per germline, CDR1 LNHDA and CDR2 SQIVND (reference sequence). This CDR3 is CASSVPVGNTEAFF. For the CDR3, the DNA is TGTGCCAGTAGCGTCCCCGTCGGGAACACTGAAGCTTTCTTT.

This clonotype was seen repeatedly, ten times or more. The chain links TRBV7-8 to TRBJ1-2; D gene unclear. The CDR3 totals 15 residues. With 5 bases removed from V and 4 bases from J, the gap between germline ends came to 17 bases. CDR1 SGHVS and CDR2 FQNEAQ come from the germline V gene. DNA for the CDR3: TGTGCCAGCAGCGGTAGACGGTCGCCCATCTATGGCTACACCTTC. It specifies CASSGRRSPIYGYTF.